This T cell receptor beta chain was retrieved from a study of blood T cells in healthy people across ages. Study-wide context: Template switching picked up about one barcoded beta molecule for each two T cells.

This clonotype was counted a few times. The use of a sample-barcoded 5' primer and a J-beta primer mix characterized a second PCR of roughly 7 to 11 cycles. With 12 random nucleotides, a template-switch adaptor tagged each individual cDNA molecule. One entry per CDR3 protein results from TCRdb running MiXCR on the 5' RACE reads. The table has 710,000 or so distinct CDR3 sequences, around a fifth seen once. The germline V gene encodes CDR1 DFQATT and CDR2 SNEGSKA (reference sequence). This CDR3 contains 16 residues. The gene calls are TRBV20-1 and TRBJ2-7; D perhaps matches TRBD2 (6 bases). TRBJ2-1 explains the end of the DNA better; the J call may be wrong. Sequenced material: blood. The sequence was collected from an older man in good health. CDR3 protein: CSARGVGGAEHNEQFF. The CDR3 coding sequence is TGCAGTGCTAGGGGGGTTGGCGGGGCCGAGCACAATGAGCAGTTCTTC.